This is a list of T cell receptor beta chains from one sample in a study of beta chain features in type 1 diabetes. Only in-frame clones appear in the TCRdb table, and some are missing; sequencing was by immunoSEQ multiplex PCR. This table has around 300,000 clones, about 8.5% appearing once. Sequences were obtained from central memory CD4+ T cells from blood. These receptors were collected from a woman aged 18-35 years in good health. Each CDR3 is given with its conserved first and last residue. Fields, in order: J gene, D gene, V gene, clone size, CDR3 DNA, CDR3 protein. D genes are given only for firm matches. Only some rows state a clone size, as once, few, many or a class for expanded clones.

TRBJ2-1,TRBD2,TRBV7-6,few,TGTGCCAGCAGCTTGTCGCCCCCAGCGGGGGGGAATGAGCAGTTCTTC,CASSLSPPAGGNEQFF
TRBJ2-3,TRBD1,TRBV7-9,many,TGTGCCAGCAGCCTCGGGACAGGCAGCACAGATACGCAGTATTTT,CASSLGTGSTDTQYF
TRBJ2-3,TRBD2,TRBV7-2,few,TGTGCCAGCAGCATCCGGGGGGGAGATACGCAGTATTTT,CASSIRGGDTQYF
TRBJ1-2,.,TRBV30,.,TGTGCCTGGAGCAACCCGGCAGGCTATGGCTACACCTTC,CAWSNPAGYGYTF
TRBJ2-3,.,TRBV7-3,.,TGTGCCAGCAGCCCCCAGGCAGGGTTCACAGATACGCAGTATTTT,CASSPQAGFTDTQYF
TRBJ2-5,.,TRBV14,few,TGTGCCAGCAGCCAAGATCTCAGGGAGACCCAGTACTTC,CASSQDLRETQYF
TRBJ2-5,.,TRBV7-2,.,TGTGCCAGCAGCTTTTATGGTGCCAGAGAGACCCAGTACTTC,CASSFYGARETQYF
TRBJ1-2,.,TRBV7-2,few,TGTGCCAGCAGCCCCCGGACAGCCCTCTATGGCTACACCTTC,CASSPRTALYGYTF
TRBJ2-5,.,TRBV7-9,.,TGTGCCAGCAGCTTAGAGACCCAGTACTTC,CASSLETQYF
TRBJ2-7,.,TRBV30,few,TGTGCCCAGATGACAGTTGGTACCTACGAGCAGTACTTC,CAQMTVGTYEQYF
TRBJ1-6,.,TRBV7-6,.,TGTGCCAGCAGCTTAGATACGGTTTCCTATAATTCACCCCTCCACTTT,CASSLDTVSYNSPLHF
TRBJ1-2,.,TRBV2,.,TGTGCCAGCGTCGGACAAGCGACCTTCTATGGCTACACCTTC,CASVGQATFYGYTF
TRBJ2-5,.,TRBV29-1,.,TGCAGCGTTGCCTTCGGTGCGTGGCGAGAGACCCAGTACTTC,CSVAFGAWRETQYF
TRBJ1-2,.,TRBV29-1,few,TGCAGCGTGGCTCGGTCAGCGGGTGTCGGTGGCTACACCTTC,CSVARSAGVGGYTF
TRBJ1-4,TRBD1,TRBV29-1,.,TGCAGCGTTACTACAGGGGGAACTAATGAAAAACTGTTTTTT,CSVTTGGTNEKLFF
TRBJ2-2,.,TRBV5-4,few,TGTGCCAGCAGCTGGCCCAACACCGGGGAGCTGTTTTTT,CASSWPNTGELFF
TRBJ2-3,.,TRBV9,few,TGTGCCAGCAGCGTAGCCTCCGGGACCAACACAGATACGCAGTATTTT,CASSVASGTNTDTQYF
TRBJ2-3,.,TRBV2,few,TGTGCCAGCAGTGAGTCAGCGCCCAGCACAGATACGCAGTATTTT,CASSESAPSTDTQYF